Below are 25 T cell receptor beta chains sequenced from a single sample in a study of T cell responses to AZD1222 COVID-19 vaccine. The table came from immunoSEQ multiplex PCR; TCRdb's copy has only in-frame clones and leaves some out. This table holds around 140,000 clones, about 91% found once. The input for sequencing was peripheral blood, taken 28 days after the second AZD1222 dose. These receptors all come from an adult who received the AZD1222 COVID-19 vaccine.

The rearrangement links TRBV5-5 to TRBJ1-2; D perhaps matches TRBD1 (5 bases). V was shortened by 5 bases and J by 0 bases, with 14 bases between the two germline ends. CDR3 size: 15 residues. Germline V gene data show CDR1 as SGHKS and CDR2 as YYEKEE (reference sequence). DNA of the CDR3: TGTGCCAGCAGTCTAACGGGGGGAGCTAACTATGGCTACACCTTC. It specifies CASSLTGGANYGYTF.

The rearrangement uses TRBV5-1 and TRBJ1-1; no reliable D call. The CDR3 runs 13 residues. Trimming pared 4 bases from V and 0 bases from J, leaving 7 bases between. Germline CDR1 and CDR2: SGHRS and YFSETQ. The CDR3 DNA reads as TGCGCCAGCAGCCAGGATATGAACACTGAAGCTTTCTTT. This sequence encodes CASSQDMNTEAFF.

The chain employs TRBV9 and TRBJ2-2; a possible D gene is TRBD1 (5 bases). Trimming took off 0 bases at V and 5 bases at J, with 14 bases between the two ends. The V gene's germline CDR1 is SGDLS and CDR2 YYNGEE. This CDR3 comprises 16 residues. The CDR3: CASSVGGRVETGELFF. In DNA form, the CDR3 reads TGTGCCAGCAGCGTAGGGGGCAGAGTGGAGACCGGGGAGCTGTTTTTT.

V gene TRBV2 combines with J gene TRBJ1-1; D remains unclear. This CDR3 comprises 13 residues. Trimming took off 5 bases at V and 0 bases at J, with 7 bases between the two ends. The germline V gene encodes CDR1 SNHLY and CDR2 FYNNEI. CDR3 amino acids: CASSPPLNTEAFF. CDR3 DNA: TGTGCCAGCAGTCCCCCCCTGAACACTGAAGCTTTCTTT.

The chain links TRBV6-2 or TRBV6-3 to TRBJ2-7; a weak D match, TRBD2 (7 bases). The V gene lost 5 bases and the J gene lost 6 bases, with 17 bases spanning the gap. The CDR3 is 14 residues long. Germline CDR1 reads MNHEY; CDR2 reads SVGEGT. CDR3 in DNA: TGTGCCAGCAGTCTTCTAGGGGGGGTAGGCGAGCAGTACGTC. Its protein product is CASSLLGGVGEQYV.

DNA for the CDR3: TGTGCCAGCACTACCGGGACAGGGATTTCTAATGAAAAACTGTTTTTT. Encoded protein: CASTTGTGISNEKLFF. J is TRBJ1-4 and V is TRBV2, with TRBD1 matching 9 bases. CDR1 is SNHLY and CDR2 is FYNNEI in the germline V gene. This CDR3 comprises 16 residues. With 7 bases clipped from V and 3 bases from J, the junction kept 9 bases outside the gene matches.

Note on this clone: At one end the junction does not follow the germline gene, possibly because of a read error. The rearrangement links TRBV30 to TRBJ2-7; 10 bases map to TRBD1. The CDR3 sequence is 11 residues long. Germline V gene data show CDR1 as GTSNPN and CDR2 as SVGIG (reference sequence). CDR3 sequence: CSGTGAHEQYF. Written as DNA, the CDR3 is TGCTCCGGGACAGGGGCCCACGAGCAGTACTTC.

The V and J genes are TRBV6-5 and TRBJ1-2, with D possibly TRBD1 on 6 matching bases. Trimming pared 0 bases from V and 7 bases from J, leaving 12 bases between. The germline gives CDR1 MNHEY, CDR2 SVGAGI. There are 14 residues in the CDR3. CDR3 sequence reads: CASSYSLGAGGYTF. The CDR3 coding sequence is TGTGCCAGCAGTTACTCTCTGGGGGCGGGTGGCTACACCTTC.

The chain carries TRBV27 and TRBJ1-2; no firm D call. V lost 5 bases and J lost 8, with 21 bases in between. The CDR3 covers 15 residues. Germline lookup yields CDR1 MNHEY and CDR2 SMNVEV (reference sequence). The CDR3: CASSPRTERKGGYTF. The CDR3 DNA reads as TGTGCCAGCAGTCCCCGGACGGAAAGGAAGGGCGGCTACACCTTC.

The chain is built from TRBV27 and TRBJ1-5; D unresolved. Deletions cut 5 bases from V and 7 bases from J, with 15 bases between. The CDR3 covers 14 residues. The germline CDR1 and CDR2 sequences are MNHEY and SMNVEV (reference sequence). The CDR3 nucleotides read TGTGCCAGCAGTAGAGGGAGTTATTTGCAGCCCCAGCATTTT. Translated: CASSRGSYLQPQHF.

The V call is TRBV3-1 (or the pseudogene TRBV3-2), the J call TRBJ1-3; D ambiguous. The germline V gene has CDR1 LGHDT and CDR2 YNNKEL (reference sequence). V was pared by 0 bases and J by 3 bases, with 12 bases between. CDR3 length: 16 amino acids. CDR3 protein: CASSQEGRVRGNTIYF. CDR3 sequence (DNA): TGTGCCAGCAGCCAAGAGGGTAGGGTGCGTGGAAACACCATATATTTT.

The chain has TRBV9 and TRBJ2-1, with TRBD2 matching over 9 bases. Germline assignment: CDR1 SGDLS and CDR2 YYNGEE. V trimming: 2 bases; J trimming: 6 bases; junction bases outside the gene matches: 3. This CDR3 comprises 14 residues. DNA for the CDR3: TGTGCCAGCAGCGTCGGCGGGGGGGTCAATGAGCAGTTCTTC. Its translation is CASSVGGGVNEQFF.

This sequence joins TRBV4-2 and TRBJ2-7; possible D gene TRBD2, 6 bases. From germline, CDR1 is LGHNA and CDR2 YNFKEQ. The CDR3 is made up of 15 amino acids. Deletions cut 4 bases from V and 7 bases from J, with 20 bases between. Here the CDR3 reads CASSLRKTEGGEQYF. The CDR3 bases are TGTGCCAGCAGCCTGAGGAAGACGGAGGGCGGAGAGCAGTACTTC.

J is TRBJ1-2 and V is TRBV5-4; the D gene is possibly TRBD1 (6 bases). The germline gives CDR1 SGHNT, CDR2 YYREEE (reference sequence). This CDR3 contains 15 residues. Trimming cost V 3 bases and J 4 bases, with 16 bases left between them. CDR3 residues: CASSSGAAGSYGYTF. The CDR3 region has the DNA TGTGCCAGCAGCTCAGGGGCGGCGGGGTCCTATGGCTACACCTTC. Full variable domain (remainder filled in from reference TRBV5-4 and TRBJ1-2): ETGVTQSPTHLIKTRGQQVTLRCSSQSGHNTVSWYQQALGQGPQFIFQYYREEENGRGNFPPRFSGLQFPNYSSELNVNALELDDSALYLCASSSGAAGSYGYTFGSGTRLTVV.

This chain joins TRBV12-3 or TRBV12-4 and TRBJ1-1, with D perhaps TRBD1 (6 bases). The ends were cut back, 7 bases at V and 6 bases at J, with 9 bases in the middle. CDR3 length: 11 residues. CDR3 in amino acids: CASKQGPEAFF. CDR3 in DNA: TGTGCCAGCAAACAGGGTCCTGAAGCTTTCTTT.

This rearrangement joins TRBV4-1 to TRBJ2-3, with D perhaps being TRBD1 or TRBD2 (6 bases each). Trimming took off 1 base at V and 3 bases at J, with 17 bases between the two ends. The CDR3 is made up of 17 amino acids. CDR1 and CDR2 (germline): MGHRA, YSYEKL. CDR3 DNA sequence: TGCGCCAGCAGCCAAGCCAACCTGGGGGGCCGTACAGATACGCAGTATTTT. It is translated as CASSQANLGGRTDTQYF.

This clone appeared a single time. The V call is TRBV3-1 (or the pseudogene TRBV3-2), the J call TRBJ2-5; 7 nucleotides line up with TRBD1. CDR1 and CDR2 from the germline V gene are LGHDT and YNNKEL (reference sequence). The junction had 4 bases not matched to a gene; V was cut back by 4 bases and J by 5 bases. This CDR3 is built from 13 residues. CDR3 loop: CASSRQGDETQYF. CDR3 in DNA: TGTGCCAGCAGCCGCCAGGGGGACGAGACCCAGTACTTC.

V and J are TRBV20-1 and TRBJ2-1, with 13 bases aligning to TRBD2. CDR1 and CDR2 (germline): DFQATT, SNEGSKA (reference sequence). Trimming cost V 3 bases and J 8 bases; bases outside gene matches: 7. This CDR3 spans 15 amino acids. DNA of the CDR3: TGCAGTGCTAGTGGTACTAGCGGGAGGGATCATGAGCAGTTCTTC. It codes for CSASGTSGRDHEQFF.

V gene TRBV7-2 combines with J gene TRBJ1-5; 8 positions agree with TRBD1. The CDR3 has 14 amino acids. The V gene's germline CDR1 is SGHTA and CDR2 FQGNSA. Trimming cost V 5 bases and J 6 bases; bases outside gene matches: 6. The CDR3 DNA follows: TGTGCCAGCAGCCCGGGACAGGCGGGTCAGCCCCAGCATTTT. It codes for CASSPGQAGQPQHF.

V gene TRBV5-1 combines with J gene TRBJ1-5, with a weak D call TRBD1 (6 bases). CDR1 and CDR2 (germline): SGHRS, YFSETQ. V was trimmed by 4 bases and J by 0 bases, leaving 11 bases between them. The length of the CDR3 is 15 residues. This CDR3 reads CASSQTGASNQPQHF. The DNA for the CDR3 is TGCGCCAGCAGCCAGACAGGAGCTAGCAATCAGCCCCAGCATTTT.

The V and J genes are TRBV28 and TRBJ1-4, with a weak D call TRBD1 (6 bases). CDR3 length equals 16 residues. Between the trimmed V and J ends, which lost 3 bases and 7 bases, there was a span of 18 bases. CDR1 and CDR2 (germline): MDHEN, SYDVKM. The CDR3 here is CASSFRGGPPREKLFF. CDR3 coding DNA: TGTGCCAGCAGTTTCCGTGGGGGCCCCCCGCGTGAAAAACTGTTTTTT. Combining the CDR3 with reference TRBV28 and TRBJ1-4 gives the whole variable domain DVKVTQSSRYLVKRTGEKVFLECVQDMDHENMFWYRQDPGLGLRLIYFSYDVKMKEKGDIPEGYSVSREKKERFSLILESASTNQTSMYLCASSFRGGPPREKLFFGSGTQLSVL.

The J gene is TRBJ1-4, the V gene TRBV4-3; a possible D gene is TRBD1 (5 bases). The CDR3 consists of 16 residues. Trimming took 4 bases from V and 1 from J, leaving 13 bases between them. The germline V gene has CDR1 LGHNA and CDR2 YSLEER. The CDR3 nucleotides are TGCGCCAGCAGCCTAAGCGGGGGTTTAACTAATGAAAAACTGTTTTTT. Translation gives CASSLSGGLTNEKLFF.

The V gene is TRBV5-1, the J gene TRBJ1-1; the D is unclear. V was clipped by 0 bases and J by 9 bases, with 9 bases between them. CDR1 is SGHRS, CDR2 YFSETQ, per germline. The CDR3 has 12 amino acids. CDR3 protein: CASSLDGVKAFF. CDR3 coding DNA: TGCGCCAGCAGCTTGGACGGGGTTAAAGCTTTCTTT.

The gene calls are TRBV4-2 and TRBJ1-2, with TRBD1 as a possible D gene (6 bases). The CDR3 sequence is 17 residues long. Per germline, CDR1 LGHNA and CDR2 YNFKEQ. Trimming removed 1 base at V and 4 bases at J, with 19 bases between. The CDR3 sequence: CASSQVVVGGNFYGYTF. The CDR3 region has the DNA TGTGCCAGCAGCCAAGTAGTGGTAGGGGGGAACTTCTATGGCTACACCTTC.

The rearrangement uses TRBV18 and TRBJ1-4; 10 bases match TRBD1. The trim removed 3 bases at V and 8 bases at J, leaving 6 bases unmatched. The CDR3 has 15 residues. CDR1 and CDR2 (germline): KGHSH, LQKENI. CDR3 protein: CASSPTRDRGEKLFF. As DNA, the CDR3 is TGTGCCAGCTCACCTACCCGGGACAGGGGCGAAAAACTGTTTTTT.